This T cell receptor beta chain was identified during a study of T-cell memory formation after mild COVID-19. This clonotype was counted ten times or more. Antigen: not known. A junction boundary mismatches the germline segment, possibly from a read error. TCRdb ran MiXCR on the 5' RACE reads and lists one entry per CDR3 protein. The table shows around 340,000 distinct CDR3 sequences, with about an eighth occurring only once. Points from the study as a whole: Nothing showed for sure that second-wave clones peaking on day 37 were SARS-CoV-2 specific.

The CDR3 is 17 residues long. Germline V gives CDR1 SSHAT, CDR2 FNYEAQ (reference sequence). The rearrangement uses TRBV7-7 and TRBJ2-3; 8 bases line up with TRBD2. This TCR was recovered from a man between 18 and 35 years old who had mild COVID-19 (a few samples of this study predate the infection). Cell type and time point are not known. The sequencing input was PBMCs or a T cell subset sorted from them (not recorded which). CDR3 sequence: CASSPSPDGGAGDTQYF. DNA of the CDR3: TGTGCTAGCAGCCCCAGCCCTGACGGGGGGGCGGGGGATACGCAGTATTTT.